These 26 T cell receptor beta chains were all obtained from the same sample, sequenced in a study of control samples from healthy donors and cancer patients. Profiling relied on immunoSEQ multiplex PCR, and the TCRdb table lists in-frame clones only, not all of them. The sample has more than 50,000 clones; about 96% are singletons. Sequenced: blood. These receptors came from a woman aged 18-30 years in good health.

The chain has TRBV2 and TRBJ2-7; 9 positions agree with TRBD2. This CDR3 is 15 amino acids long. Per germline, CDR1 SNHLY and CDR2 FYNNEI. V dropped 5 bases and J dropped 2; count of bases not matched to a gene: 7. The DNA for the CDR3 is TGTGCCAGCAGTTCGGGACTAGCAGTTACCTACGAGCAGTACTTC. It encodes CASSSGLAVTYEQYF. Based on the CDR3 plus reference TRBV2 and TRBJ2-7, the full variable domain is EPEVTQTPSHQVTQMGQEVILRCVPISNHLYFYWYRQILGQKVEFLVSFYNNEISEKSEIFDDQFSVERPDGSNFTLKIRSTKLEDSAMYFCASSSGLAVTYEQYFGPGTRLTVT.

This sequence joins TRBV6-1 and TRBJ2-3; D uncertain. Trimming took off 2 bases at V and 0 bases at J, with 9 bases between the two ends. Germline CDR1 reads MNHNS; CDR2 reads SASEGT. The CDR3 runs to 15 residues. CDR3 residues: CASSEMYASTDTQYF. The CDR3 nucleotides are TGTGCCAGCAGTGAAATGTACGCCAGCACAGATACGCAGTATTTT.

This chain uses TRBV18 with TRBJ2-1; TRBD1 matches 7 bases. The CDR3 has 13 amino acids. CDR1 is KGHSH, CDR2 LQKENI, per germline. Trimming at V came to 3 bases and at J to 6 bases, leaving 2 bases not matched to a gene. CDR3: CASSPGQVNEQFF. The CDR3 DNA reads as TGTGCCAGCTCACCTGGACAGGTCAATGAGCAGTTCTTC.

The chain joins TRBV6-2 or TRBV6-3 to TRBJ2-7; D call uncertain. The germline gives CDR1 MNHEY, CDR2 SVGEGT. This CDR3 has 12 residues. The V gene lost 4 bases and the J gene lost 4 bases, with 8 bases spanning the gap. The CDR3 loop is CASSSTSYEQYF. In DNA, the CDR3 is TGTGCCAGCAGTTCGACTTCTTACGAGCAGTACTTC.

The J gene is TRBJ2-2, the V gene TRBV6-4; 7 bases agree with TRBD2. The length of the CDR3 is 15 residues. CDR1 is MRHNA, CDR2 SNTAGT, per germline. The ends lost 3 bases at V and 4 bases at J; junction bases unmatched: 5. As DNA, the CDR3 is TGTGCCAGCAGTGAACGGGGAGGGACCACCGGGGAGCTGTTTTTT. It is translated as CASSERGGTTGELFF.

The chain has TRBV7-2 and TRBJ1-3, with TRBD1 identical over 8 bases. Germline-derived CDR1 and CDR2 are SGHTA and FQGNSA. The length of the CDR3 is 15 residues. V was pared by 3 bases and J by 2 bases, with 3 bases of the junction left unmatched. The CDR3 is CASSFTGGAGNTIYF. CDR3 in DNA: TGTGCCAGCAGCTTTACAGGGGGTGCTGGAAACACCATATATTTT.

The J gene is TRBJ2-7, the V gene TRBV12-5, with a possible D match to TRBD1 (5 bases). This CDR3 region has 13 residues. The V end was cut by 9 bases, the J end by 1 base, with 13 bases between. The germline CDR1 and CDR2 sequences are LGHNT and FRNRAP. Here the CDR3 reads CARDRQFSYEQYF. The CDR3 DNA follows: TGTGCTAGAGACCGACAGTTTTCCTACGAGCAGTACTTC.

The CDR3 DNA reads TGTGCCAGCAGTGTCGTCTGGTCAAACACTGAAGCTTTCTTT. Its translation: CASSVVWSNTEAFF. The genes are TRBV27 and TRBJ1-1; D gene uncertain. CDR3 length: 14 residues. V was pared by 5 bases and J by 2 bases, with 12 bases between. The V gene's germline CDR1 is MNHEY and CDR2 SMNVEV (reference sequence).

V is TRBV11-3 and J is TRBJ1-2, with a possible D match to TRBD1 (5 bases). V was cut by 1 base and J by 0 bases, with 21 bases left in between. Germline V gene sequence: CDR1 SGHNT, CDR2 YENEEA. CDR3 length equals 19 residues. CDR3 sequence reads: CASSLGVWTPISANYGYTF. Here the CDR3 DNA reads TGTGCCAGCAGCTTAGGAGTATGGACACCTATCTCAGCTAACTATGGCTACACCTTC.

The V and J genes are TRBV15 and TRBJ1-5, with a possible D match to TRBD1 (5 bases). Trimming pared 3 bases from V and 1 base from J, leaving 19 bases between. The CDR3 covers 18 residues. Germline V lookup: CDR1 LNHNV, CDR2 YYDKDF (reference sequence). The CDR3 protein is CATSSLAVLGLSNQPQHF. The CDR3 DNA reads TGTGCCACCAGCAGCCTCGCCGTATTGGGGCTCAGCAATCAGCCCCAGCATTTT.

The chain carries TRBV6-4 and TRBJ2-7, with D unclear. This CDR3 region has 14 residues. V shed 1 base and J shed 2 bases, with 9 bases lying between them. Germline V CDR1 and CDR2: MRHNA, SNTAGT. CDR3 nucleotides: TGTGCCAGCAGTGACTTGGTAGGGACCTACGAGCAGTACTTC. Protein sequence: CASSDLVGTYEQYF.

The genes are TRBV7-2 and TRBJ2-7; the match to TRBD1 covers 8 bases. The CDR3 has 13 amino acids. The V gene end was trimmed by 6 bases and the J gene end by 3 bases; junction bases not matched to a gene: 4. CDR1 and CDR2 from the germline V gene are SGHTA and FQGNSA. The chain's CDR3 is CASRDRANYEQYF. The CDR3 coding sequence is TGTGCCAGCAGGGACAGGGCTAACTACGAGCAGTACTTC.

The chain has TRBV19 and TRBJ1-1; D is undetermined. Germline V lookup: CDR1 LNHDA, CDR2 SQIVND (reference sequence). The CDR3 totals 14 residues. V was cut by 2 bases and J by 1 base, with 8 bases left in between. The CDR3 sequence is CASSISNRNTEAFF. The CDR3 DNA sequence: TGTGCCAGTAGTATAAGTAACAGGAACACTGAAGCTTTCTTT.

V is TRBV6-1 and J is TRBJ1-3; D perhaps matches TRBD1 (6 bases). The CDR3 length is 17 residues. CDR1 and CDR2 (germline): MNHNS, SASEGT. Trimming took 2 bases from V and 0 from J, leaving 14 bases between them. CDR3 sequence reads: CASSENYLDSSGNTIYF. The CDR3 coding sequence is TGTGCCAGCAGTGAAAATTATCTGGACAGCTCTGGAAACACCATATATTTT.

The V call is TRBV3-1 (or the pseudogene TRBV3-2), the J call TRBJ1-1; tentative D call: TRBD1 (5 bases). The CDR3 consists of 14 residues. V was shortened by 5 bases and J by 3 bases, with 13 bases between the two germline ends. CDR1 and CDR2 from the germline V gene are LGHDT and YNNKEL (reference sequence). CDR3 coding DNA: TGTGCCAGCAGCTTATACGGGGGGGACACTGAAGCTTTCTTT. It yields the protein CASSLYGGDTEAFF.

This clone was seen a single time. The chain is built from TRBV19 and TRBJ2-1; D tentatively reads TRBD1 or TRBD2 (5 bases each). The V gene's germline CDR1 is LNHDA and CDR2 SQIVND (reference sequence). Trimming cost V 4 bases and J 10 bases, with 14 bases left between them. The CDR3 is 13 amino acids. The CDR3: CASSNGPGPEQFF. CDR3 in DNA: TGTGCCAGTAGTAACGGACCGGGACCCGAGCAGTTCTTC.

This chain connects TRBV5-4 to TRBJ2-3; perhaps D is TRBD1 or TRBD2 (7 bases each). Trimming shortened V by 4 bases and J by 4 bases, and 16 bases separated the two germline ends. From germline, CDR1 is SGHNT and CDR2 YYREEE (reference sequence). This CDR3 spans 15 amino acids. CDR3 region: CASSTRGGSADTQYF. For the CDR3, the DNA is TGTGCCAGCAGCACCAGGGGGGGCAGTGCAGATACGCAGTATTTT.

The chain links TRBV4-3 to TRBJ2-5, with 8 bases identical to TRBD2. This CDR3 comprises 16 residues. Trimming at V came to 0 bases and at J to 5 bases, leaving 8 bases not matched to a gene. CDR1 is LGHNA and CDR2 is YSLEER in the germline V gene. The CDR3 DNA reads TGCGCCAGCAGCCAAGATTTCACGGGGGGGCGGGAGACCCAGTACTTC. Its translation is CASSQDFTGGRETQYF.

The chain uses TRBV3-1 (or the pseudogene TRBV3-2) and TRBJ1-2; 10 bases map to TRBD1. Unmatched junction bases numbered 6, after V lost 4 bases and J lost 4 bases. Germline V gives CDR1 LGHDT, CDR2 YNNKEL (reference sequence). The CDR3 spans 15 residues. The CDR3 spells CASSRDRGVGYGYTF. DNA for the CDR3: TGTGCCAGCAGCCGGGACAGGGGAGTCGGCTATGGCTACACCTTC.

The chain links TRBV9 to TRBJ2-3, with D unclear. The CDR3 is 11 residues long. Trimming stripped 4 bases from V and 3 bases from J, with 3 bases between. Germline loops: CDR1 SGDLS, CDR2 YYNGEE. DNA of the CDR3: TGTGCCAGCAGCATTACAGATACGCAGTATTTT. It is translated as CASSITDTQYF.

CDR3 sequence: CATSDGVIAGGSYNEQFF. In DNA, the CDR3 is TGTGCCACCAGTGATGGCGTGATAGCGGGGGGGTCCTACAATGAGCAGTTCTTC. The rearrangement uses TRBV24-1 and TRBJ2-1, with 11 bases fitting TRBD2. The germline V gene has CDR1 KGHDR and CDR2 SFDVKD. Trimming cost V 3 bases and J 1 base; bases outside gene matches: 7. This CDR3 comprises 18 residues.

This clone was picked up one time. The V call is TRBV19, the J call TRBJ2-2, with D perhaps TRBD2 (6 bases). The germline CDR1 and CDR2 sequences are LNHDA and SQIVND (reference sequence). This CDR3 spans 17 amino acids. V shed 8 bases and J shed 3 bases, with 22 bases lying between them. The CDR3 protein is CASLSLRGLAYTGELFF. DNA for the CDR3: TGTGCCAGTTTAAGCCTCCGGGGACTGGCATACACCGGGGAGCTGTTTTTT.

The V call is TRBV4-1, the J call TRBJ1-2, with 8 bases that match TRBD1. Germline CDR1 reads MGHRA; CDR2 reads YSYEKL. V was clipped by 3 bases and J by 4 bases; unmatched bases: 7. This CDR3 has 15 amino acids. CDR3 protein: CASSHGQGRTYGYTF. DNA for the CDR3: TGCGCCAGCAGCCACGGACAGGGAAGAACCTATGGCTACACCTTC.

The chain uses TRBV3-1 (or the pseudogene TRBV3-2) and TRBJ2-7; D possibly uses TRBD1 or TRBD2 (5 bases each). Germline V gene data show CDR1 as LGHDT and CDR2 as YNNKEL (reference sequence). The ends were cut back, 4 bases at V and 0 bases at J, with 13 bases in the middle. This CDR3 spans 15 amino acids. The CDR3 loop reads CASSPQWGSSYEQYF. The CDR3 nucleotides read TGTGCCAGCAGCCCTCAATGGGGGAGCTCCTACGAGCAGTACTTC.

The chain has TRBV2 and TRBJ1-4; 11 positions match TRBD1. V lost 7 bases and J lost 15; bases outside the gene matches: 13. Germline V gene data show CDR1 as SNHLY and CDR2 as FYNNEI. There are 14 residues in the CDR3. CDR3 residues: CASNAPGQGGQVFF. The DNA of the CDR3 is TGTGCCAGCAATGCCCCGGGACAGGGGGGGCAGGTGTTTTTT.

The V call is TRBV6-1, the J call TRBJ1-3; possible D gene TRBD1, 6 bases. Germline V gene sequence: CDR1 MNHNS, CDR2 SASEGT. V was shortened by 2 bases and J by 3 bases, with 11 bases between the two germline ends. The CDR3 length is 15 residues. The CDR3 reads CASSEQGIVGNTIYF. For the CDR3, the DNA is TGTGCCAGCAGTGAACAGGGGATTGTTGGAAACACCATATATTTT.